This T cell receptor beta chain derives from a study of blood T cell repertoires in COVID-19. Turning to the study itself: Samples taken during acute and convalescent COVID-19 were collected in the United States, Italy and Spain.

Trimming removed 0 bases at V and 3 bases at J, with 12 bases between. The CDR3 has 15 amino acids. Germline V gives CDR1 LGHNA, CDR2 YSLEER. Under the authors' procedure: Estimates of nucleated cell counts were drawn from the amplification of reference gene primers. Data came from immunoSEQ multiplex PCR; TCRdb stores just in-frame clones and leaves some out. V and J calls and clone size are copied from that table; D and trimming were computed from the DNA. This sample has under 170,000 clones; approximately 86% occur once, and the top ten carry roughly 3%. This chain uses TRBV4-3 with TRBJ2-7; D ambiguous. Sequencing used peripheral blood. The source is a man in his 70s with acute or convalescent COVID-19. The CDR3 DNA reads TGCGCCAGCAGCCAAGACCGATTGGGCAACTACGAGCAGTACTTC. This sequence encodes CASSQDRLGNYEQYF.